The text below deals with one T cell receptor (beta chain). The data are from a study of cytomegalovirus exposure and HLA in healthy donors. With 2 bases removed from V and 4 bases from J, the gap between germline ends came to 11 bases. This CDR3 has 14 amino acids. CDR1 LNHDA and CDR2 SQIVND come from the germline V gene (reference sequence). The PCR ran on 60 Vbeta and 13 Jbeta primers. The assay was immunoSEQ multiplex PCR, and TCRdb's table has in-frame clones only and misses some. The table shows 200,000 to 250,000 clones, with about 85% occurring only once. This TCR came from a human donor in good health. The sample was PBMCs. The gene calls are TRBV19 and TRBJ2-5; D is perhaps TRBD2 (6 bases). CDR3 DNA sequence: TGTGCCAGTAGTATATTGGAGGGGTCAGAGACCCAGTACTTC. This sequence encodes CASSILEGSETQYF.